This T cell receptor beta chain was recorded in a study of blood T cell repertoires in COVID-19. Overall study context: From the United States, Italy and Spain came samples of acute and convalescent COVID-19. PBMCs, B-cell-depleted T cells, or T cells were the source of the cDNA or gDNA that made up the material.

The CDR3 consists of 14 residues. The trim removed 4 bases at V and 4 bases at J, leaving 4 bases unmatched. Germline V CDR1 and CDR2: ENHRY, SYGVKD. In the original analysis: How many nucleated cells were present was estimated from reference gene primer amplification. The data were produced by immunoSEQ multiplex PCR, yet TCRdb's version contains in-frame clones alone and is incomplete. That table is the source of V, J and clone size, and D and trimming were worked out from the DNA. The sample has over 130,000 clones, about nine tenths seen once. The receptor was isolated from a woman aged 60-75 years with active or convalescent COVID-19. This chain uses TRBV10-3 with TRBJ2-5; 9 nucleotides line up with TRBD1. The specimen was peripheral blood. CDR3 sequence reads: CAISGGTGRETQYF. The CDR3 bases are TGTGCCATCAGTGGGGGGACAGGGCGAGAGACCCAGTACTTC.